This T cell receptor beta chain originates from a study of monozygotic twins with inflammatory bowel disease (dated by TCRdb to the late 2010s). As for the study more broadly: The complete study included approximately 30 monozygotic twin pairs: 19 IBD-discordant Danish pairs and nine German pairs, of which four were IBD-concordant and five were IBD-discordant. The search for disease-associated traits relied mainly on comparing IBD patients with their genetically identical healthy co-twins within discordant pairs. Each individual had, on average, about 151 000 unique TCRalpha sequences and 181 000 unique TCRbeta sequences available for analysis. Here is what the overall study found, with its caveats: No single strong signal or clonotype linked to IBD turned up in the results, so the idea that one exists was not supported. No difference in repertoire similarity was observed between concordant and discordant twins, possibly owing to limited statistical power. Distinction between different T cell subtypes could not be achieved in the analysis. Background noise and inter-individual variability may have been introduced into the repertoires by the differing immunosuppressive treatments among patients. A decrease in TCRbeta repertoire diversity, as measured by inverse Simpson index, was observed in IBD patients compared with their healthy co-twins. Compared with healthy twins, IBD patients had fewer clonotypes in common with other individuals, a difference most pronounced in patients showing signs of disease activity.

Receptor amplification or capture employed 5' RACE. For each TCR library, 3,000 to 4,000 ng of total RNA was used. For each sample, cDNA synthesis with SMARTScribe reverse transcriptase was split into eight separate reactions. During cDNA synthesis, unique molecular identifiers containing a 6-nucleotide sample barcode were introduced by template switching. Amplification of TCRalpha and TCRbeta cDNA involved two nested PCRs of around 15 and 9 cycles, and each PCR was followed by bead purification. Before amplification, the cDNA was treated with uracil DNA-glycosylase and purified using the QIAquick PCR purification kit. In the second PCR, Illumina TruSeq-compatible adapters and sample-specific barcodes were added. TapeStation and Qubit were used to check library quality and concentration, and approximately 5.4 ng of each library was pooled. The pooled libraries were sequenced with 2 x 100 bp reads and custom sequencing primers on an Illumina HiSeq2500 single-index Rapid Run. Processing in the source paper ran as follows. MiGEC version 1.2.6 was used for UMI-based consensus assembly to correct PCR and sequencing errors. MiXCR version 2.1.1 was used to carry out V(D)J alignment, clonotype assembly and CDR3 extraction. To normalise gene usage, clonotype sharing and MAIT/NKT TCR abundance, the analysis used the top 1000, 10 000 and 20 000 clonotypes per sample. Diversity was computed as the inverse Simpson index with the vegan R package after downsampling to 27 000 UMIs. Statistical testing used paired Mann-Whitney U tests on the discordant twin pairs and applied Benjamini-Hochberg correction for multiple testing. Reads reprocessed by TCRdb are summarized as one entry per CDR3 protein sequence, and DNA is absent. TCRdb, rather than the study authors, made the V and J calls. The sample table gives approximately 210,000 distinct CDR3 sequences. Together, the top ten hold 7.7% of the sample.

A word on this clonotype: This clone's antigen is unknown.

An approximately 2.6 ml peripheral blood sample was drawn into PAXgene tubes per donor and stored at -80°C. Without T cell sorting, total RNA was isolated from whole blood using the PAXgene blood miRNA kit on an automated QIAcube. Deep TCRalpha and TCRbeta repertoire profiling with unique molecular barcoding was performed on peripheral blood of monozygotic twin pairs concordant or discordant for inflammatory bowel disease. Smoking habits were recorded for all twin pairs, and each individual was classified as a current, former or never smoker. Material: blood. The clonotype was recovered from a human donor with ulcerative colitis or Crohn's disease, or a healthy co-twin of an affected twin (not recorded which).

The CDR3: CASSLDWGGETQYF. The rearranged segments are TRBV11-2 and TRBJ2-5; TCRdb's D call of TRBD1 is untestable without DNA. CDR1 SGHAT and CDR2 FQNNGV were looked up in the germline V gene. The CDR3 has 14 amino acids, counting the end cysteine and phenylalanine. The nucleotide record is missing.